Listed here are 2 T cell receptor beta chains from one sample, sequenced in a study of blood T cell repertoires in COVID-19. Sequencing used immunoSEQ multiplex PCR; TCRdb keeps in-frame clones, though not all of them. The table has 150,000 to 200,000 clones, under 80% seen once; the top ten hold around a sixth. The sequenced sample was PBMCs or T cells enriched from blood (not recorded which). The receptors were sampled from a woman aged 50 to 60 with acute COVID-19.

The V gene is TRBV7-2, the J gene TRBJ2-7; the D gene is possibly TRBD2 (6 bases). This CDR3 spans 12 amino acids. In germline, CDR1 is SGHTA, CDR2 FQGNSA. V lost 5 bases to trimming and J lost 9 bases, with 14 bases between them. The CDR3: CASSPVGGTQYV. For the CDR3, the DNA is TGTGCCAGCAGCCCGGTCGGAGGGACGCAGTACGTC.

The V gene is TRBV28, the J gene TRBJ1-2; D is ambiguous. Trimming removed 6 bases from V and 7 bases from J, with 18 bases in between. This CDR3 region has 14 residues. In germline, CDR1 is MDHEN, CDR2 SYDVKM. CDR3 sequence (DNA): TGTGCCAGCAGGAGGGAAATATTGTCTGGTGGCTACACCTTC. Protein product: CASRREILSGGYTF.